This T cell receptor (beta chain) was recorded in a study of shared clonotypes between healthy human individuals. Findings and limits, study-wide: Across a handful of donors, naive CD4 shared roughly 5%, naive CD8 around 3.5%, memory CD4 more than 2%, memory CD8 more than 0.35%.

Comment on this clone: What it binds is not known.

Deep-level running was used for the assay. Sequencing used immunoSEQ multiplex PCR; TCRdb keeps in-frame clones, though not all of them. The sample consists of about 680,000 clones, around 72% of them appearing once. CDR1 is SGHDT, CDR2 YYEEEE, per germline. V lost 4 bases to trimming and J lost 1 base; unmatched junction nucleotides: 13. The CDR3 runs 18 residues. Sequencing was done on a sample of memory CD4+ T cells sorted from blood. Documented subset: CD45RA-negative fraction. The V and J genes are TRBV5-6 and TRBJ2-2, with 7 positions matching TRBD1. The sequence was obtained from a woman between 25 and 40 years old in good health. CDR3 bases: TGTGCCAGCAGCCCTGGCCGGGGACAGTTGGGGAACACCGGGGAGCTGTTTTTT. It codes for CASSPGRGQLGNTGELFF.